The rows below give T cell receptor beta chains drawn from one sample of a study of OX40 agonist ivuxolimab in advanced cancers. The protocol was immunoSEQ multiplex PCR, while the TCRdb copy is restricted to in-frame clones and leaves out a portion. Of about 100,000 clones in the sample, 75% to 95% were seen once. This material consisted of CD4+ or CD8+ T cells sorted from blood, taken in a trial of the OX40 agonist ivuxolimab. The receptors come from an adult with an advanced solid tumor such as melanoma, head and neck, liver or kidney cancer. CDR3s include the opening cysteine and the closing phenylalanine or tryptophan. The D gene is left open where the match is weak. Not every row has a clone size; where given, it reads once, few, many or a size class.

d_call j_call clone_size v_call cdr3_aa cdr3_nt
TRBD1 TRBJ1-4 NA TRBV7-9 CASSLLGTGGYNEKLFF TGTGCCAGCAGCTTACTCGGGACAGGGGGATATAATGAAAAACTGTTTTTT
NA TRBJ1-1 NA TRBV6-1 CASSEKPGEEAFF TGTGCCAGCAGTGAAAAGCCGGGGGAAGAAGCTTTCTTT
TRBD2 TRBJ2-2 NA TRBV15 CATSRDTAGVGELFF TGTGCCACCAGCAGAGATACAGCGGGAGTCGGGGAGCTGTTTTTT
NA TRBJ2-3 NA TRBV7-2 CASSLGYSTDTQYF TGTGCCAGCAGCTTAGGGTACTCCACAGATACGCAGTATTTT
TRBD2 TRBJ2-2 NA TRBV27 CASGIAGVNTGELFF TGTGCCAGCGGAATAGCGGGAGTAAACACCGGGGAGCTGTTTTTT
NA TRBJ1-5 few TRBV19 CASSPEVGQPQHF TGTGCCAGTAGCCCGGAGGTGGGTCAGCCCCAGCATTTT
NA TRBJ2-5 NA TRBV6-5 CASSYTVQETQYF TGTGCCAGCAGTTACACAGTCCAAGAGACCCAGTACTTC
NA TRBJ2-5 NA TRBV19 CASKDRRTQETQYF TGTGCCAGTAAGGACCGGCGAACCCAAGAGACCCAGTACTTC
NA TRBJ2-1 NA TRBV5-1 CASSPGPLKDEQFF TGCGCCAGCAGCCCGGGACCCTTGAAAGATGAGCAGTTCTTC
NA TRBJ1-4 NA TRBV15 CATSRRSNEKLFF TGTGCCACCAGCCGCCGGAGCAATGAAAAACTGTTTTTT
NA TRBJ1-3 NA TRBV5-1 CASSLVGGESTIYF TGCGCCAGCAGCTTGGTAGGAGGGGAGAGCACCATATATTTT
TRBD1 TRBJ2-7 once TRBV7-2 CASSFRDRGREQYF TGTGCCAGCAGCTTCCGGGACAGGGGGCGAGAGCAGTACTTC
TRBD1 TRBJ2-7 NA TRBV7-9 CASSRDRGGSYEQYF TGTGCCAGCAGCCGCGACAGGGGTGGATCCTACGAGCAGTACTTC
NA TRBJ2-3 NA TRBV5-4 CASSLEGADTQYF TGTGCCAGCAGCTTGGAAGGGGCAGATACGCAGTATTTT
NA TRBJ1-2 NA TRBV28 CASSLRTVDGYTF TGTGCCAGCAGTTTAAGGACAGTCGATGGCTACACCTTC
TRBD1 TRBJ1-5 NA TRBV28 CASSGVGRTGPNQPQHF TGTGCCAGCAGCGGGGTGGGGCGGACAGGCCCAAATCAGCCCCAGCATTTT
NA TRBJ2-6 NA TRBV18 CASSLTTSSGANVLTF TGTGCCAGCTCACTAACTACTAGCTCTGGGGCCAACGTCCTGACTTTC
TRBD1 TRBJ2-7 NA TRBV5-1 CASSLLQGYEQYF TGCGCCAGCAGCTTGTTACAGGGGTACGAGCAGTACTTC
NA TRBJ2-3 NA TRBV5-1 CASSLGIGTDTQYF TGCGCCAGCAGCTTGGGAATAGGCACAGATACGCAGTATTTT
TRBD1 TRBJ1-3 NA TRBV6-6 CASSPRDRGDGNTIYF TGTGCCAGCAGTCCCAGGGACAGGGGAGATGGAAACACCATATATTTT
NA TRBJ2-7 NA TRBV5-6 CASSPPGQTYEQYF TGTGCCAGCAGCCCTCCAGGACAAACATACGAGCAGTACTTC
NA TRBJ2-2 few TRBV7-2 CASSLGTGELFF TGTGCCAGCAGCTTAGGCACCGGGGAGCTGTTTTTT
NA TRBJ2-3 NA TRBV29-1 CSAAGHPDTQYF TGCAGCGCAGCAGGGCACCCAGATACGCAGTATTTT
TRBD2 TRBJ2-2 NA TRBV5-6 CASSLVFAGEVPGELFF TGTGCCAGCAGCTTGGTCTTTGCGGGAGAGGTTCCCGGGGAGCTGTTTTTT
NA TRBJ1-5 NA TRBV6-5 CASRRKKGQPQHF TGTGCCAGCAGAAGGAAAAAGGGACAGCCCCAGCATTTT
NA TRBJ1-5 NA TRBV5-5 CASSLGPLFIQPQHF TGTGCCAGCAGCTTGGGACCCCTCTTTATTCAGCCCCAGCATTTT
TRBD2 TRBJ2-3 NA TRBV4-2 CASSQSGGVGDTQYF TGTGCCAGCAGCCAGTCGGGGGGAGTGGGAGATACGCAGTATTTT
TRBD2 TRBJ2-1 NA TRBV6-5 CASSYDSGRYNEQFF TGTGCCAGCAGTTACGATAGCGGGAGGTACAATGAGCAGTTCTTC